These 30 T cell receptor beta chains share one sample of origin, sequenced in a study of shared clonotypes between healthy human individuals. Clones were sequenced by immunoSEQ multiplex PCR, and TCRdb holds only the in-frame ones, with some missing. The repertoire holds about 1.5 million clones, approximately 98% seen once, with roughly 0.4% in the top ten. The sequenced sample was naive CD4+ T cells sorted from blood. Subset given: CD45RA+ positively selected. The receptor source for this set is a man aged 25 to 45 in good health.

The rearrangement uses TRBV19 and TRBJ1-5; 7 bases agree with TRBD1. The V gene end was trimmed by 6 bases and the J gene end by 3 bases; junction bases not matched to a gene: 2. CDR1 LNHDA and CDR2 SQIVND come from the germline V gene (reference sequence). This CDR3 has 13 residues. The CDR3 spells CASRGQPNQPQHF. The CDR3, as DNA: TGTGCCAGTAGGGGACAGCCCAATCAGCCCCAGCATTTT.

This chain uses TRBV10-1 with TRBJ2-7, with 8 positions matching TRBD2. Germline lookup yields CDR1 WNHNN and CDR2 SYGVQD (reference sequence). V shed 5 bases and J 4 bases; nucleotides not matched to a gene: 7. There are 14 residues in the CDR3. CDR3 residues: CASSNGRARYEQYF. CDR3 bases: TGCGCCAGCAGTAACGGGAGGGCCCGTTACGAGCAGTACTTC.

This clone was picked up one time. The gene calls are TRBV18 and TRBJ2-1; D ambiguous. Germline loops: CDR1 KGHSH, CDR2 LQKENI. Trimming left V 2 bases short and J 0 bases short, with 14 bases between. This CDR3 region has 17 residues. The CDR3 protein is CASSPSQVSSSYNEQFF. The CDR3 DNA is TGTGCCAGCTCACCAAGCCAGGTCTCGAGCTCCTACAATGAGCAGTTCTTC.

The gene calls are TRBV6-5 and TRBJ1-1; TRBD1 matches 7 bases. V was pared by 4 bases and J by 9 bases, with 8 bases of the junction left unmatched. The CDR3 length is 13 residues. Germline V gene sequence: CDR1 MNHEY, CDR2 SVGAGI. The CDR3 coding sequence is TGTGCCAGCAGTTTAACAGGGGAAGGAAAAGCTTTCTTT. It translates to CASSLTGEGKAFF.

The CDR3, as DNA: TGCGCCAGCAGCTTGAGTTTATTGACGAACACCGGGGAGCTGTTTTTT. Protein sequence: CASSLSLLTNTGELFF. The chain combines TRBV5-1 with TRBJ2-2; D not resolved. The CDR3 is 16 residues long. V was shortened by 1 base and J by 0 bases, with 10 bases between the two germline ends. Germline V CDR1 and CDR2: SGHRS, YFSETQ. The full variable domain, with the rest looked up from reference TRBV5-1 and TRBJ2-2, is KAGVTQTPRYLIKTRGQQVTLSCSPISGHRSVSWYQQTPGQGLQFLFEYFSETQRNKGNFPGRFSGRQFSNSRSEMNVSTLELGDSALYLCASSLSLLTNTGELFFGEGSRLTVL.

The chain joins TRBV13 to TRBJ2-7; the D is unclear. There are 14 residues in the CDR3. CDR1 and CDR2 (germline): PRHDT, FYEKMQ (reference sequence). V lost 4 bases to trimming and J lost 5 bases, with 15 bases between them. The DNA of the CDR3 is TGTGCCAGCAGCTCCCGGGCCTCGGGCGACGAGCAGTACTTC. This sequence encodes CASSSRASGDEQYF.

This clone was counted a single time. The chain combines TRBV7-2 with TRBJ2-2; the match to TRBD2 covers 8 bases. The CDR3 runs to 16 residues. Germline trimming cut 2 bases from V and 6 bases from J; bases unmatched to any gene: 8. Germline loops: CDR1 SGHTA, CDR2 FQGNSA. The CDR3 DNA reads TGTGCCAGCAGCTTATTTCGGACTAGCTACCCCGGGGAGCTGTTTTTT. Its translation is CASSLFRTSYPGELFF.

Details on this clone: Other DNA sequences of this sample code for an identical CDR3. In DNA, the CDR3 is TGTGCCAGTAGTATTAGGGACAGACAAGAGACCCAGTACTTC. This gives the protein CASSIRDRQETQYF. J is TRBJ2-5 and V is TRBV19; 7 bases line up with TRBD1. CDR1 and CDR2 (germline): LNHDA, SQIVND (reference sequence). The CDR3 is 14 residues long. V was pared by 3 bases and J by 2 bases, with 3 bases of the junction left unmatched.

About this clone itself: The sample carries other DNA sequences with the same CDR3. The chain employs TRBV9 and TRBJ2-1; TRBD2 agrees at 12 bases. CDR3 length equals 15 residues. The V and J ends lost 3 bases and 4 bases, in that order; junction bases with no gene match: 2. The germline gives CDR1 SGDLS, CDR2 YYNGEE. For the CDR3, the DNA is TGTGCCAGCAGCGCCGGACTAGCGGGGTACAATGAGCAGTTCTTC. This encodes CASSAGLAGYNEQFF.

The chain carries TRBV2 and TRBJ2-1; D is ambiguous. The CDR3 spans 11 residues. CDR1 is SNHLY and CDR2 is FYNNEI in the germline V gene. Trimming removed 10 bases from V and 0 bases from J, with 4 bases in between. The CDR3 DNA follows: TGTGCCACTAGCTCCTACAATGAGCAGTTCTTC. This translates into CATSSYNEQFF.

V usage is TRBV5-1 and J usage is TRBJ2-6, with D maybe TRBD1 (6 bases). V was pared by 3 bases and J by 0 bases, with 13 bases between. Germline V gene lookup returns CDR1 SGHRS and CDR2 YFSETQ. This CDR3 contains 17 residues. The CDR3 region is CASSSPRGFSGANVLTF. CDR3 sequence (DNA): TGCGCCAGCAGCTCGCCAAGGGGGTTCTCTGGGGCCAACGTCCTGACTTTC.

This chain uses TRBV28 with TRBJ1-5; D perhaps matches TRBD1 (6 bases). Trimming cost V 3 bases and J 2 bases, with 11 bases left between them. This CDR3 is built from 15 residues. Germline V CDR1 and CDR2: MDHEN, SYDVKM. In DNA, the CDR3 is TGTGCCAGCAGTTTTTCAGGGGAGGGCAATCAGCCCCAGCATTTT. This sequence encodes CASSFSGEGNQPQHF.

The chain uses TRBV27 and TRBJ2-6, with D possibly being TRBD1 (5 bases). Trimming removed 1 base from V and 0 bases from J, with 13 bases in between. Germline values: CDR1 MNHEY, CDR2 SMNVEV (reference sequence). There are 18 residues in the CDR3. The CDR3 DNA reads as TGTGCCAGCAGTTTATGGGGCAGGGCAAGCTCTGGGGCCAACGTCCTGACTTTC. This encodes CASSLWGRASSGANVLTF.

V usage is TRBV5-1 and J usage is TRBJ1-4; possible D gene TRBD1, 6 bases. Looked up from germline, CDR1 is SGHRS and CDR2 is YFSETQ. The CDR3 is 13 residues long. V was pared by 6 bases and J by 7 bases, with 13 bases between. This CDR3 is CASKQGMGEKLFF. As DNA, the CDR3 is TGCGCCAGCAAACAGGGAATGGGTGAAAAACTGTTTTTT.

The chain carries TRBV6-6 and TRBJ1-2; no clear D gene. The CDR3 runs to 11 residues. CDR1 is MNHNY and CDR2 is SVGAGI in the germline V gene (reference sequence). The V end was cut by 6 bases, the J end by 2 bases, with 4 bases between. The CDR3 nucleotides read TGTGCCAGCAGCCGGAACTATGGCTACACCTTC. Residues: CASSRNYGYTF.

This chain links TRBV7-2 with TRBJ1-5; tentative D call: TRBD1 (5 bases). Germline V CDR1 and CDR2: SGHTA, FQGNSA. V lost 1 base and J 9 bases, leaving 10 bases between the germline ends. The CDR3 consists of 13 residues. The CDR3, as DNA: TGTGCCAGCAGCTTAGGAGCGGGGGTGCCCCAGCATTTT. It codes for CASSLGAGVPQHF.

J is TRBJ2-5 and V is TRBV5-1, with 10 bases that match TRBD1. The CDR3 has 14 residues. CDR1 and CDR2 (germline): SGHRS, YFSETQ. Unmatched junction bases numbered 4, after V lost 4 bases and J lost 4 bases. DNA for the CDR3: TGCGCCAGCAGCAGAGGGACAGGGGCAGAGACCCAGTACTTC. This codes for CASSRGTGAETQYF.

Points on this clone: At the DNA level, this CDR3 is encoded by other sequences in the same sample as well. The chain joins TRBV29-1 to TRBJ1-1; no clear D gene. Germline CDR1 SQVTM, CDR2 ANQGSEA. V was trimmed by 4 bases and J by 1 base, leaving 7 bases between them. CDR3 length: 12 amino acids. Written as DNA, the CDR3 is TGCAGCGTTGGAGGCCAGAACACTGAAGCTTTCTTT. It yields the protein CSVGGQNTEAFF.

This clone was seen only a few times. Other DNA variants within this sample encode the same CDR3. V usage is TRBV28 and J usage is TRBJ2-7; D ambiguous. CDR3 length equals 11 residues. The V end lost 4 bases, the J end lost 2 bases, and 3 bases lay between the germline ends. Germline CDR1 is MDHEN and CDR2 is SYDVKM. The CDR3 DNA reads TGTGCCAGCAGTTCGACCTACGAGCAGTACTTC. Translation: CASSSTYEQYF.

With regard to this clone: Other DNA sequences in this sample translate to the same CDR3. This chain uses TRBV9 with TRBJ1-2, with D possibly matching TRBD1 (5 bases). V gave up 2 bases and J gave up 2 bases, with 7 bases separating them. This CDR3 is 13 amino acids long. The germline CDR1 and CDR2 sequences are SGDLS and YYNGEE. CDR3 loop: CASSVDRNYGYTF. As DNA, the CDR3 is TGTGCCAGCAGCGTCGACAGAAACTATGGCTACACCTTC.

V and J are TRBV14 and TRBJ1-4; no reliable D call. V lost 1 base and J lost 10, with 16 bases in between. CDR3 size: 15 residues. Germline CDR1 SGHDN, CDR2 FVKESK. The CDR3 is CASSQVLVTSGKLFF. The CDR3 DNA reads TGTGCCAGCAGCCAAGTTTTAGTCACTTCGGGAAAACTGTTTTTT.

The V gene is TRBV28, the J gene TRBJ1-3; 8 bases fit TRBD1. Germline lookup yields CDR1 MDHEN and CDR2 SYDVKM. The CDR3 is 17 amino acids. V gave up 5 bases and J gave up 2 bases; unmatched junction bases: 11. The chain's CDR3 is CASSPFGTGGAGNTIYF. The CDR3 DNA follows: TGTGCCAGCAGTCCCTTCGGGACAGGTGGAGCTGGAAACACCATATATTTT.

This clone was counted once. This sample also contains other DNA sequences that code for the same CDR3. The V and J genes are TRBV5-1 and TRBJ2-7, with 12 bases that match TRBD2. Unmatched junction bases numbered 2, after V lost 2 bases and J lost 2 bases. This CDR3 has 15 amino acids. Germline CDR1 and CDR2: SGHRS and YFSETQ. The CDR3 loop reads CASSLGLAGTYEQYF. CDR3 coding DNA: TGCGCCAGCAGCTTAGGACTAGCGGGAACCTACGAGCAGTACTTC. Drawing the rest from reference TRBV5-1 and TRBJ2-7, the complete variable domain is KAGVTQTPRYLIKTRGQQVTLSCSPISGHRSVSWYQQTPGQGLQFLFEYFSETQRNKGNFPGRFSGRQFSNSRSEMNVSTLELGDSALYLCASSLGLAGTYEQYFGPGTRLTVT.

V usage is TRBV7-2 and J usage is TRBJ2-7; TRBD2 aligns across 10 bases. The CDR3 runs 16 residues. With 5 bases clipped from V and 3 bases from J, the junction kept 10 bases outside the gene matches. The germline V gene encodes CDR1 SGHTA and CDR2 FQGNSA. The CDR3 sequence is CASSPRAASGSYEQYF. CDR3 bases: TGTGCCAGCAGCCCGCGGGCGGCTAGCGGGAGCTACGAGCAGTACTTC.

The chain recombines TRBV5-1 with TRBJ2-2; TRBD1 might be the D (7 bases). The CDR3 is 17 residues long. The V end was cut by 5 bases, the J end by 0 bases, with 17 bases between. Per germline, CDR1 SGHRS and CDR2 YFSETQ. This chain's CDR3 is CASRRDSTTPNTGELFF. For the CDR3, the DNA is TGCGCCAGCAGGCGGGACAGCACCACACCGAACACCGGGGAGCTGTTTTTT.

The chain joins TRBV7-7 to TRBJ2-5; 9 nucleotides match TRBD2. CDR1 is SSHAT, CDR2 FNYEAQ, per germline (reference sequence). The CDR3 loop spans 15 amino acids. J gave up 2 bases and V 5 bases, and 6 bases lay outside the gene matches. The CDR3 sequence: CASSPSAGGQETQYF. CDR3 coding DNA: TGTGCCAGCAGCCCATCAGCGGGAGGACAAGAGACCCAGTACTTC.

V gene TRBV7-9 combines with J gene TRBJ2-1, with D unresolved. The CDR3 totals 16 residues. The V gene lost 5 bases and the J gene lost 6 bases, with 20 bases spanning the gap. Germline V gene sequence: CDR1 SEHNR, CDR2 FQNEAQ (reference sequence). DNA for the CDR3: TGTGCCAGCAGCCCCGCACTGGTTCCAGCGCCCAATGAGCAGTTCTTC. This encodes CASSPALVPAPNEQFF.

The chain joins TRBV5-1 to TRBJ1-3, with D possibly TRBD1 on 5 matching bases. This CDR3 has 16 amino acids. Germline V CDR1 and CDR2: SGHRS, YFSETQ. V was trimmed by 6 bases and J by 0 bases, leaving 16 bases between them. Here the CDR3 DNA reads TGCGCCAGCACCCTGACCGGGGGTACCTCTGGAAACACCATATATTTT. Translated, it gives CASTLTGGTSGNTIYF. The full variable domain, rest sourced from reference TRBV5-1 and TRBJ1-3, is KAGVTQTPRYLIKTRGQQVTLSCSPISGHRSVSWYQQTPGQGLQFLFEYFSETQRNKGNFPGRFSGRQFSNSRSEMNVSTLELGDSALYLCASTLTGGTSGNTIYFGEGSWLTVV.

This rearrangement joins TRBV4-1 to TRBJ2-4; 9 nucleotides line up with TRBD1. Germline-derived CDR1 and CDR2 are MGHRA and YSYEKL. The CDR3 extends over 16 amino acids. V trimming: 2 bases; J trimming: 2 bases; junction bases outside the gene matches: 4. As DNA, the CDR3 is TGCGCCAGCAGCCAAATGACAGGGGGGCCCAAAAACATTCAGTACTTC. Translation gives CASSQMTGGPKNIQYF.

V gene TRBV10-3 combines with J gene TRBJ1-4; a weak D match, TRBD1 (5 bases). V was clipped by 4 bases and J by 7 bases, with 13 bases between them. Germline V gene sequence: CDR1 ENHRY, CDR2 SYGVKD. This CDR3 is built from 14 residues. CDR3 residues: CAISGQRDGEKLFF. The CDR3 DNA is TGTGCCATCAGTGGTCAGAGGGACGGTGAAAAACTGTTTTTT.